The clone carrying this T cell receptor beta chain was seen many times. Its antigen is not known. Researchers tagged individual cDNA molecules with unique molecular identifiers. TCRdb fed the 5' RACE reads into MiXCR, producing one record per CDR3 protein. The table shows about 33,000 distinct CDR3 sequences, with approximately 5% occurring only once. This entry is derived from a study of early T cells in non-severe SARS-CoV-2 infection. The CDR3 is made up of 16 amino acids. CDR1 DFQATT and CDR2 SNEGSKA come from the germline V gene (reference sequence). V was pared by 5 bases and J by 5 bases, with 15 bases of the junction left unmatched. The study, taken as a whole, reports: VDJdb-based matching was biased toward anti-spike CD8 responses and missed private and CD4 specificities.

Sequencing was done on a sample of whole blood. This TCR derives from an adult who was a healthcare worker with PCR-confirmed SARS-CoV-2 infection or an uninfected control (not recorded which). The chain carries TRBV20-1 and TRBJ2-7; 10 bases agree with TRBD2. Written as DNA, the CDR3 is TGCAGTGCTTCCATCCTAGGGGCTAGCGGGGGCAACGAGCAGTACTTC. Its protein is CSASILGASGGNEQYF.